These 8 T cell receptor beta chains were sequenced from one sample in a study of technical replicates of blood from a handful of donors. The assay was immunoSEQ multiplex PCR, and TCRdb's table has in-frame clones only and misses some. In the table there are just over 95,000 clones, around 96% of which are singletons. Material for sequencing was T cells isolated from PBMCs. The receptors stem from a human donor in good health.

The chain employs TRBV7-9 and TRBJ2-3, with D perhaps TRBD2 (5 bases). Germline lookup yields CDR1 SEHNR and CDR2 FQNEAQ (reference sequence). V was clipped by 2 bases and J by 5 bases, with 14 bases between them. The length of the CDR3 is 15 residues. CDR3 loop: CASSLPPTGGDTQYF. The CDR3 region has the DNA TGTGCCAGCAGCTTACCGCCCACCGGAGGAGATACGCAGTATTTT.

This rearrangement joins TRBV4-1 to TRBJ2-7, with D perhaps TRBD1 (5 bases). From germline, CDR1 is MGHRA and CDR2 YSYEKL. The CDR3 totals 19 residues. Trimming took 1 base from V and 2 from J, leaving 24 bases between them. Written as DNA, the CDR3 is TGCGCCAGCAGCCAAGGTCTAAACCCTTGGAACAGGATGACCTACGAGCAGTACTTC. Translated, it gives CASSQGLNPWNRMTYEQYF.

The chain joins TRBV25-1 to TRBJ2-1, with TRBD1 identical over 11 bases. The CDR3 is 16 amino acids. From germline, CDR1 is MGHDK and CDR2 SYGVNS. Trimming cost V 6 bases and J 4 bases; bases outside gene matches: 8. For the CDR3, the DNA is TGTGCCAGCAGGACCGGGGACAGGGGGTTTTACAATGAGCAGTTCTTC. This gives the protein CASRTGDRGFYNEQFF.

The V call is TRBV7-2, the J call TRBJ2-7, with a tentative D call TRBD2 (6 bases). Germline V gene sequence: CDR1 SGHTA, CDR2 FQGNSA. CDR3 length: 14 amino acids. V was clipped by 3 bases and J by 3 bases, with 12 bases between them. The chain's CDR3 is CASSFRTNSYEQYF. The DNA for the CDR3 is TGTGCCAGCAGCTTCCGGACTAACAGCTACGAGCAGTACTTC.

The chain employs TRBV4-2 and TRBJ2-6; 8 nucleotides line up with TRBD2. The CDR3 spans 17 residues. Germline V gene lookup returns CDR1 LGHNA and CDR2 YNFKEQ. The J segment lost 4 bases and the V segment lost 0 bases, leaving 5 bases of the junction unmatched. The CDR3 is CASSQDPGGEGANVLTF. CDR3 DNA sequence: TGTGCCAGCAGCCAAGACCCGGGGGGGGAGGGGGCCAACGTCCTGACTTTC.

The gene calls are TRBV5-1 and TRBJ2-7; TRBD1 might be the D (6 bases). There are 14 residues in the CDR3. Germline V gene data show CDR1 as SGHRS and CDR2 as YFSETQ. Trimming left V 4 bases short and J 7 bases short, with 18 bases between. DNA for the CDR3: TGCGCCAGCAGCCCCGGGACATTTTTCGGGGAGCAGTACTTC. Translating gives CASSPGTFFGEQYF. Complete variable domain (other parts from reference TRBV5-1 and TRBJ2-7): KAGVTQTPRYLIKTRGQQVTLSCSPISGHRSVSWYQQTPGQGLQFLFEYFSETQRNKGNFPGRFSGRQFSNSRSEMNVSTLELGDSALYLCASSPGTFFGEQYFGPGTRLTVT.

The chain links TRBV5-4 to TRBJ2-3; TRBD2 aligns across 10 bases. The CDR3 runs to 15 residues. The V and J ends lost 5 bases and 7 bases, in that order; junction bases with no gene match: 10. Germline CDR1 and CDR2: SGHNT and YYREEE (reference sequence). The CDR3 here is CASRGAGTSVNTQYF. The CDR3 bases are TGTGCCAGCAGGGGGGCCGGGACTAGCGTGAATACGCAGTATTTT. The full variable domain, completed using reference TRBV5-4 and TRBJ2-3, is ETGVTQSPTHLIKTRGQQVTLRCSSQSGHNTVSWYQQALGQGPQFIFQYYREEENGRGNFPPRFSGLQFPNYSSELNVNALELDDSALYLCASRGAGTSVNTQYFGPGTRLTVL.

The chain uses TRBV5-1 and TRBJ2-1, with 7 bases that match TRBD1. The CDR3 is 16 residues long. Trimming cost V 6 bases and J 5 bases; bases outside gene matches: 14. Germline assignment: CDR1 SGHRS and CDR2 YFSETQ. The CDR3 is CASTKLWTGSNNEQFF. Written as DNA, the CDR3 is TGCGCCAGCACCAAACTATGGACAGGATCAAACAATGAGCAGTTCTTC.